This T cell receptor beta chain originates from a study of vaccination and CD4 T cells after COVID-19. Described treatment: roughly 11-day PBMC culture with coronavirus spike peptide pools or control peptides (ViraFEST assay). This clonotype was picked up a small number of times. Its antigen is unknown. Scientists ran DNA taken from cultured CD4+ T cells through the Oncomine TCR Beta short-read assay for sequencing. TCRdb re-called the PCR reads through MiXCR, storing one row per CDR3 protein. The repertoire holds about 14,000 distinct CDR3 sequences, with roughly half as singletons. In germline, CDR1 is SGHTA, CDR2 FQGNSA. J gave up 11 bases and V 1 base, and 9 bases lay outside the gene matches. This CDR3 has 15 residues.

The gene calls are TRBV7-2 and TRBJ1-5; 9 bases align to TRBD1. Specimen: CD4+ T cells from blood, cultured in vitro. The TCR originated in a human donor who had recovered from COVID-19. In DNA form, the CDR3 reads TGTGCCAGCAGCTTAGGGGGACAGGGTCTGCGTGCCCAGCATTTT. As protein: CASSLGGQGLRAQHF.